The sequence of this TCR beta chain was determined in a study of blood T cell repertoires in COVID-19. Study context: Sites in the United States, Italy and Spain provided acute and convalescent COVID-19 samples. PBMCs, B-cell-depleted T cells, or T cells were the source of the cDNA or gDNA that made up the material.

Those who participated ranged in age from roughly 18 to 89 years and resided in some 24 US areas. Each participant's cohort was designated according to participant-reported clinical history. Germline values: CDR1 SGHVS, CDR2 FNYEAQ. CDR3 length equals 16 residues. As for this clone: The junction differs from germline at one of its ends, possibly a read error.

Libraries were prepared by immunoSEQ multiplex PCR; TCRdb keeps only in-frame clonotypes and omits some of them. The table has about 250,000 clones, under 90% seen once. The sample was PBMCs or T cells enriched from blood (not recorded which). The J gene is TRBJ2-3, the V gene TRBV7-6, with TRBD2 matching over 11 bases. The receptor comes from a man aged 40-50 years who had recovered from COVID-19. The CDR3 region is CASSLGLAGSTDTQYF. In nucleotides, the CDR3 is TGTGCCAGCAGCTTAGGACTAGCGGGGAGCACGGATACGCAGTATTTT.